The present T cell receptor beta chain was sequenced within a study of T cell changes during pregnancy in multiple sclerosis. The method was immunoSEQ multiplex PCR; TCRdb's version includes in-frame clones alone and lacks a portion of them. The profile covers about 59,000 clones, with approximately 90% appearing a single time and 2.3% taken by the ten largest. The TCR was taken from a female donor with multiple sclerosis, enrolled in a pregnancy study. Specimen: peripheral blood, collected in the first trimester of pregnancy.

Here the CDR3 reads CASSFGSGRRQETQYF. DNA for the CDR3: TGTGCCAGCAGCTTCGGGTCGGGAAGGCGTCAAGAGACCCAGTACTTC. The chain combines TRBV7-2 with TRBJ2-5, with a tentative D call TRBD2 (5 bases). CDR3 length: 16 residues. Per the germline V gene, CDR1 is SGHTA and CDR2 is FQGNSA. The germline V and J ends were trimmed by 3 bases and 2 bases, with 16 bases remaining between them.